This TCR beta chain was sequenced in a study of T cell responses to AZD1222 COVID-19 vaccine. This table comes from immunoSEQ multiplex PCR, and its TCRdb copy is limited to in-frame clones, with some not included. The table includes 150,000 to 200,000 clones, about 94% detected once. The length of the CDR3 is 14 residues. Germline-derived CDR1 and CDR2 are LNHDA and SQIVND (reference sequence). Unmatched junction bases numbered 4, after V lost 6 bases and J lost 6 bases. V and J are TRBV19 and TRBJ1-5; 11 nucleotides line up with TRBD1. This receptor was taken from an adult in good health. Here the sequenced sample was peripheral blood, taken on day 0 of AZD1222 vaccination. Here the CDR3 reads CASRAGTGGQPQHF. CDR3 nucleotide sequence: TGTGCCAGTAGGGCCGGGACAGGGGGTCAGCCCCAGCATTTT.